This TCR beta chain stems from a study of T-cell memory formation after mild COVID-19. Findings of the study overall: A second wave expanding day 15 to 37 was CD4+-biased; contracting clones were balanced.

TCRdb redid the calling of the 5' RACE reads with MiXCR, one entry per CDR3 protein. The sample carries fewer than 450,000 distinct CDR3 sequences, approximately 24% recorded once. V shed 4 bases and J shed 0 bases, with 7 bases lying between them. This CDR3 region has 14 residues. CDR1 and CDR2 (germline): SGHRS, YFSETQ. This clonotype has just a few counts. The target antigen is unknown. Sequencing used PBMCs or a T cell subset sorted from them (not recorded which). V gene TRBV5-1 combines with J gene TRBJ2-2; D is unresolved. The sequence derives from an adult woman who had mild COVID-19 (a few samples of this study predate the infection). Cell type and time point are not known. The CDR3 region has the DNA TGCGCCAGCAGCAGGAGCCCGAACACCGGGGAGCTGTTTTTT. Translation gives CASSRSPNTGELFF. The whole variable domain, filled in from reference TRBV5-1 and TRBJ2-2, reads KAGVTQTPRYLIKTRGQQVTLSCSPISGHRSVSWYQQTPGQGLQFLFEYFSETQRNKGNFPGRFSGRQFSNSRSEMNVSTLELGDSALYLCASSRSPNTGELFFGEGSRLTVL.